The rows below give T cell receptor beta chains drawn from one sample of a study of Graves' ophthalmopathy and Graves' hyperthyroidism. Using its own MiXCR run on the multiplex PCR reads, TCRdb lists one record per CDR3 protein. This sample carries over a million distinct CDR3 sequences, 35% to 45% of them seen once, and the ten largest clones take approximately 12%. The sample taken for sequencing was peripheral blood or thyroid tissue (not recorded which). These receptors were obtained from an adult man with Graves' hyperthyroidism. Each CDR3 is given with its conserved first and last residue. The D gene is left open where the match is weak. Only some rows state a clone size, as once, few, many or a class for expanded clones.

J gene: TRBJ1-2
D gene: NA
V gene: TRBV12-3/TRBV12-4
clone size: many
CDR3 DNA: TGTGCCAGCAGCCCTTCTCTGAGGGTTGTCTATGGCTACACCTTC
CDR3 protein: CASSPSLRVVYGYTF

J gene: TRBJ2-3
D gene: NA
V gene: TRBV15
clone size: NA
CDR3 DNA: TGTGCCACCAGCACCGCTAGAGAGCGGGCTACGCAGTATTTT
CDR3 protein: CATSTARERATQYF

J gene: TRBJ2-7
D gene: TRBD1
V gene: TRBV29-1
clone size: many
CDR3 DNA: TGCAGCGTTGAAGGGACAGGGAATAGCCCCTACGAGCAGTACTTC
CDR3 protein: CSVEGTGNSPYEQYF

J gene: TRBJ1-4
D gene: NA
V gene: TRBV13
clone size: NA
CDR3 DNA: TGTGCCAGCAAGAGGGGCACAACTAATGAAAAACTGTTTTTT
CDR3 protein: CASKRGTTNEKLFF

J gene: TRBJ2-2
D gene: NA
V gene: TRBV9
clone size: NA
CDR3 DNA: TGTGCCAGCAGCGTAGATCATGTCAGGGCGTCGAGCACCGGGGAGCTGTTTTTT
CDR3 protein: CASSVDHVRASSTGELFF

J gene: TRBJ1-6
D gene: NA
V gene: TRBV20-1
clone size: many
CDR3 DNA: TGCAGTGCTGCCCTCACAGGGCTTGATAATTCACCCCTCCACTTT
CDR3 protein: CSAALTGLDNSPLHF

J gene: TRBJ2-5
D gene: NA
V gene: TRBV7-3
clone size: NA
CDR3 DNA: TGTGCCAGCTCCAACACGGCCGGGACCCAGTACTTC
CDR3 protein: CASSNTAGTQYF

J gene: TRBJ2-5
D gene: TRBD1
V gene: TRBV28
clone size: NA
CDR3 DNA: TGTGCCAGCAGTTACCCCAGGGGGAACCAAGAGACCCAGTACTTC
CDR3 protein: CASSYPRGNQETQYF

J gene: TRBJ1-2
D gene: NA
V gene: TRBV9
clone size: NA
CDR3 DNA: TGTGCCAGCAGCCCAGGGTACAAGGGAGGAGGCTACACCTTC
CDR3 protein: CASSPGYKGGGYTF

J gene: TRBJ2-7
D gene: TRBD2
V gene: TRBV11-2
clone size: few
CDR3 DNA: TGTGCCAGCAGCTTAGGCAGAAGCGGGGGGGGAGAGCAGTACTTC
CDR3 protein: CASSLGRSGGGEQYF

J gene: TRBJ1-5
D gene: NA
V gene: TRBV6-1
clone size: NA
CDR3 DNA: TGTGCCAGCAGTGAAGCCCCGTATAGCAATCAGCCCCAGCATTTT
CDR3 protein: CASSEAPYSNQPQHF